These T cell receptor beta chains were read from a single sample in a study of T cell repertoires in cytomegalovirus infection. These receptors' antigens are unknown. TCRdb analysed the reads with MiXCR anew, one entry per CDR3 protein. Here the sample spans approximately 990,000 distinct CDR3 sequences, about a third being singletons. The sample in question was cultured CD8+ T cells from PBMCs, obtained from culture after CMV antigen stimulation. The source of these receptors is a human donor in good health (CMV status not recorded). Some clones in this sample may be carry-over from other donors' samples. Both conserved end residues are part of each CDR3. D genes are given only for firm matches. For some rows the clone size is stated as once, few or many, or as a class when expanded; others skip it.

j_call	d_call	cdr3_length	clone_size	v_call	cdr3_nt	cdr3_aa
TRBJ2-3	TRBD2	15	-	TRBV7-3	TGTGCCAGCAGCTTTTTCGGGGGGGGTCAGGGAACGCAGTATTTT	CASSFFGGGQGTQYF
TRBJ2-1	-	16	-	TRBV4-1	TGCGCCAGCAGCCTTCACGGACACTTACTCTACAATGAGCAGTTCTTC	CASSLHGHLLYNEQFF
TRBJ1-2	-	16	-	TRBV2	TGTGCCAGCAGTGATTTGAGACAGGCTTCTTTATGGGGCTACACCTTC	CASSDLRQASLWGYTF
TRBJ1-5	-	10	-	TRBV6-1	TGTGCCAGCGCGCGCCAGCCCCAGCATTTT	CASARQPQHF
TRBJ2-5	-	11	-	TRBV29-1	TGCAGCGTTGTCAGGGACGAGACCCAGTACTTC	CSVVRDETQYF
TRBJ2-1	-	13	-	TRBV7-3	TGTGCCAGCGGCCCGACTAGTACCGATGAGCAGTTCTTC	CASGPTSTDEQFF
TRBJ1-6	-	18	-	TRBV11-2	TGTGCCAGCAGCTTAGAGGGCAGGTCAAGCTCCTATAATTCACCCCTCCACTTT	CASSLEGRSSSYNSPLHF
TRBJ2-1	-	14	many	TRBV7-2	TGTGCCAGCAGCTTATTGGATTTGGGGAATGAGCAGTTCTTC	CASSLLDLGNEQFF
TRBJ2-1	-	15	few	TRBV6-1	TGTGCCAGCATCCAGGGGGGGGGGCGATACAATGAGCAGTTCTTC	CASIQGGGRYNEQFF
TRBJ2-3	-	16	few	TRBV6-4	TGTGCCAGCAGTGACGAAGGACTACCATTCACAGATACGCAGTATTTT	CASSDEGLPFTDTQYF
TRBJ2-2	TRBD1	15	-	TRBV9	TGTGCCAGCAGCCCGGGACAGTTGAACACCGGGGAGCTGTTTTTT	CASSPGQLNTGELFF
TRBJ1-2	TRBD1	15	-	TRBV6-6	TGTGCCAGCAGTTACTCGAGGACAGGGGCTTTATCCTACACCTTC	CASSYSRTGALSYTF
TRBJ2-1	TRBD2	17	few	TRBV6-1	TGTGCCAGCAGTACCCCGAAGACTAGCGGGGTGATCTACGAGCAGTTCTTC	CASSTPKTSGVIYEQFF
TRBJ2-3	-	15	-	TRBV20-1	TGCAGTGCTAGCAAGGGGGGCGATAGCACAGATACGCAGTATTTT	CSASKGGDSTDTQYF
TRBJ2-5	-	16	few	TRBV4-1	TGCGCCAGCAGCCAAGTCCCCAGGGGAGGTGGAGAGACCCAGTACTTC	CASSQVPRGGGETQYF
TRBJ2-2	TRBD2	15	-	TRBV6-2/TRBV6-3	TGTGCCAGCAGGATAGCGGGGGGGGCCACCGGGGAGCTGTTTTTT	CASRIAGGATGELFF
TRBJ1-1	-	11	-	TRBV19	TGTGCCACTGGGGGTCTTACTGAAGCTTTCTTT	CATGGLTEAFF
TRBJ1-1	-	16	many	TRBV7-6	TGTGCCAGCAGCTTAGATAGGGACGGTATGAACACTGAAGCTTTCTTT	CASSLDRDGMNTEAFF
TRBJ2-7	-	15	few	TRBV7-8	TGTGCCAACACCTTCCGGGACCGGGTCTCCTACGAGCAGTACTTC	CANTFRDRVSYEQYF
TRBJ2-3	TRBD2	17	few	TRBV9	TGTGCCAGCAGCGTAGCCCCACTTAGCGGGGGGGCAGATACGCAGTATTTT	CASSVAPLSGGADTQYF
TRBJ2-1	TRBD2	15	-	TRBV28	TGTGCCAGCACCGTAGCGGGGGGGGCCTACAATGAGCAGTTCTTC	CASTVAGGAYNEQFF
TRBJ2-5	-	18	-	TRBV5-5	TGTGCCAGCAGCCGGCCTAAAACGGGCAGGGGGGCCCAAGAGACCCAGTACTTC	CASSRPKTGRGAQETQYF
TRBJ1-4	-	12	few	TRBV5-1	TGCGCCAGCAGCTTGGAGGAGGGAAAACTGTTTTTT	CASSLEEGKLFF
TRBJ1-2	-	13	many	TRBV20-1	TGCAGTGCCGATCCCGGGTTTACCTATGGCTACACCTTC	CSADPGFTYGYTF
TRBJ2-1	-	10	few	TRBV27	TGTGCCAGCGGCAGACGCCGTGAGTTCTTC	CASGRRREFF
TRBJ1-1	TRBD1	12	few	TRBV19	TGTGCCAGTAGATCAAGGGGGCCTGAAGCTTTCTTT	CASRSRGPEAFF
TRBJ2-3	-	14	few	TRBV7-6	TGTGCCAGCAGCGCCCTCGGGCTCACAGATACGCAGTATTTT	CASSALGLTDTQYF
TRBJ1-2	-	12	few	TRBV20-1	TGCAGTGCTAGAAGTCCAGGCTATGGCTACACCTTC	CSARSPGYGYTF
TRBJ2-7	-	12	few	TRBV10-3	TGTGCCATCAGCCCAGGGGTCGGTGAGCAGTACTTC	CAISPGVGEQYF
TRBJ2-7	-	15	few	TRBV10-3	TGTGCCACCCTCACCGACAGTCCTTTCTCCTACGAGCAGTACTTC	CATLTDSPFSYEQYF
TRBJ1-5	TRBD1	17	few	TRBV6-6	TGTGCCAGCAGTCTACCGGGACAGGGACTGGGCAATCAGCCCCAGCATTTT	CASSLPGQGLGNQPQHF
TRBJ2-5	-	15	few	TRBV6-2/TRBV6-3	TGTGCCAGCTGCGAGTTCGGGCCCTACCAAGAGACCCAGTACTTC	CASCEFGPYQETQYF
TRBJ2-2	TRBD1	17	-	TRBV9	TGTGCCAGCAGCGTAGGAATGTGGGCAGGGGGCACCGGGGAGCTGTTTTTT	CASSVGMWAGGTGELFF
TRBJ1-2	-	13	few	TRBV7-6	TGTGCCAGCAGCTTAAGCGCCTCGCGTGGCTACACCTTC	CASSLSASRGYTF
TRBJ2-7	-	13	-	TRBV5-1	TGCGCCAGCAGCCCTACGGCGGGCCGCGAGCAGTACTTC	CASSPTAGREQYF
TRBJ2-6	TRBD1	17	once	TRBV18	TGTGCCAGCTCACCCGGGACAGAACCCTCTGGGGCCAACGTCCTGACTTTC	CASSPGTEPSGANVLTF
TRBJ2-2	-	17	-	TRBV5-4	TGTGCCAGCAGCTTGGCACAGGGTCCCTTAAACACCGGGGAGCTGTTTTTT	CASSLAQGPLNTGELFF
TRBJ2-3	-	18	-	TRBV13	TGTGCCAGCAGCTTAATGTTATTGAGGCAGGTTTCAGGTGAGACGCAGTATTTT	CASSLMLLRQVSGETQYF